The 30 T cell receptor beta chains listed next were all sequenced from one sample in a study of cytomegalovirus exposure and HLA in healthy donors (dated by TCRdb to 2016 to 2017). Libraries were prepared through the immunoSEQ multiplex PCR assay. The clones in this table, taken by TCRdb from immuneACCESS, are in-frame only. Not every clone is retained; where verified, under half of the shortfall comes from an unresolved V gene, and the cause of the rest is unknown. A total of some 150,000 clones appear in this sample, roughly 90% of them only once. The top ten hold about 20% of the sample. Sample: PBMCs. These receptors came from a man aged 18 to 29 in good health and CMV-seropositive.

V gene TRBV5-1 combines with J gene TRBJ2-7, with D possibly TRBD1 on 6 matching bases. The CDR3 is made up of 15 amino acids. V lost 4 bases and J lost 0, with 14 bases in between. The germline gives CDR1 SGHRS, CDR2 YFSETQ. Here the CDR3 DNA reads TGCGCCAGCAGCCTAGCCACAGGGATCTCCTACGAGCAGTACTTC. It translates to CASSLATGISYEQYF.

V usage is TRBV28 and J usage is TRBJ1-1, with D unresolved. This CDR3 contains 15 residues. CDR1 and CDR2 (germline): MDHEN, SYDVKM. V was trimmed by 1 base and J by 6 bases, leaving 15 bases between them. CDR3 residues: CASSLLRQTPPEAFF. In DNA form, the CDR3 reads TGTGCCAGCAGTTTATTGAGGCAGACGCCACCTGAAGCTTTCTTT.

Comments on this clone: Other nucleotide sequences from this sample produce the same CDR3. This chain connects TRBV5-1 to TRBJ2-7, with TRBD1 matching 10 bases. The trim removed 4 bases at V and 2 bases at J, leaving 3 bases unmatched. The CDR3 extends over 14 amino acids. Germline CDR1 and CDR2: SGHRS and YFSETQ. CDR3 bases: TGCGCCAGCAGCCTAGGACAGGGGGCCTACGAGCAGTACTTC. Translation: CASSLGQGAYEQYF. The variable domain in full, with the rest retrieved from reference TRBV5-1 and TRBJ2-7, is KAGVTQTPRYLIKTRGQQVTLSCSPISGHRSVSWYQQTPGQGLQFLFEYFSETQRNKGNFPGRFSGRQFSNSRSEMNVSTLELGDSALYLCASSLGQGAYEQYFGPGTRLTVT.

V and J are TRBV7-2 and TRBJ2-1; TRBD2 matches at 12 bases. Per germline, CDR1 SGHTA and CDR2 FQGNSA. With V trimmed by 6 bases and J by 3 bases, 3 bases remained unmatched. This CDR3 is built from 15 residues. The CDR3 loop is CASRRLAGDYNEQFF. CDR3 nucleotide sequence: TGTGCCAGCAGAAGACTAGCGGGGGACTACAATGAGCAGTTCTTC.

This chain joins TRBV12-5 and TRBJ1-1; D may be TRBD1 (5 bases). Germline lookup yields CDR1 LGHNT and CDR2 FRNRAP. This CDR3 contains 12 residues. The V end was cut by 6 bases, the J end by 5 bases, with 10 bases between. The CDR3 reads CASGSRETEAFF. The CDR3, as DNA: TGTGCTAGTGGGTCCAGGGAAACTGAAGCTTTCTTT.

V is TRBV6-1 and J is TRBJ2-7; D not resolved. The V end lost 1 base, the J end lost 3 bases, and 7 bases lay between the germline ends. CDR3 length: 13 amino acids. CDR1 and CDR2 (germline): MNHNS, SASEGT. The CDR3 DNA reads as TGTGCCAGCAGTGAAGTTGGCAGCTACGAGCAGTACTTC. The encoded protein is CASSEVGSYEQYF.

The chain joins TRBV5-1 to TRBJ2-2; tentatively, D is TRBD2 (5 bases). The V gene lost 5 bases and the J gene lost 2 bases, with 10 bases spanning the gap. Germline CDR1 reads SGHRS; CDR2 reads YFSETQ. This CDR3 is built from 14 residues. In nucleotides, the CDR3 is TGCGCCAGCAGGGCGGGCGGTAACACCGGGGAGCTGTTTTTT. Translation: CASRAGGNTGELFF.

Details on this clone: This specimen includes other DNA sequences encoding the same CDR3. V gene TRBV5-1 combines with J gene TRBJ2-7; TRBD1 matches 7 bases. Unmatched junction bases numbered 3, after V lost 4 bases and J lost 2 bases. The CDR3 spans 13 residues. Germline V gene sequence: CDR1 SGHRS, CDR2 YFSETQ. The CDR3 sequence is CASSRTGTYEQYF. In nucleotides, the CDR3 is TGCGCCAGCAGCAGGACAGGTACCTACGAGCAGTACTTC.

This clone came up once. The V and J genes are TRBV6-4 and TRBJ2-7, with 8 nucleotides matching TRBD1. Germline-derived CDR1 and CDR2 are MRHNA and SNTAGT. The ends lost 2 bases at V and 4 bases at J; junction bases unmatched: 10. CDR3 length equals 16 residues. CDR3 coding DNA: TGTGCCAGCAGTGACCGCCTCAGGGGGCGTTGGTACGAGCAGTACTTC. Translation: CASSDRLRGRWYEQYF.

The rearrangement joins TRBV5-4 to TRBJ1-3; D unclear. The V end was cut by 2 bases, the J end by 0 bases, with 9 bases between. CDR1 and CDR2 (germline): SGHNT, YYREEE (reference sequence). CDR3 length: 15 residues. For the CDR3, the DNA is TGTGCCAGCAGCTTTAGTACCACCTCTGGAAACACCATATATTTT. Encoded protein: CASSFSTTSGNTIYF.

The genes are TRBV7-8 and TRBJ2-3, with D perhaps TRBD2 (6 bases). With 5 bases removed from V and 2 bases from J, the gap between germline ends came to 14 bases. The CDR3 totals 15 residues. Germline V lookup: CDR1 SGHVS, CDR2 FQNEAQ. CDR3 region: CASSRLGGDTDTQYF. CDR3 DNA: TGTGCCAGCAGCCGGCTGGGCGGGGACACAGATACGCAGTATTTT.

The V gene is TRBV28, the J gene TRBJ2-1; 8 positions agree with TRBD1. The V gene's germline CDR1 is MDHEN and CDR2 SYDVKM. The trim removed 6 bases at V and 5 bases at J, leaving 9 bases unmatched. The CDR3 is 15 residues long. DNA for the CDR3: TGTGCCAGCAGCACCGACAGGGGAATCGACAATGAGCAGTTCTTC. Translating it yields CASSTDRGIDNEQFF.

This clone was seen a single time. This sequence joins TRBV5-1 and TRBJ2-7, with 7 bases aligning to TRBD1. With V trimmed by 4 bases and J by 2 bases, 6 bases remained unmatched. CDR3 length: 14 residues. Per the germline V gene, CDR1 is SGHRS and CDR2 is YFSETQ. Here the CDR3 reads CASSPRQGTYEQYF. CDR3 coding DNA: TGCGCCAGCAGCCCAAGACAGGGAACCTACGAGCAGTACTTC.

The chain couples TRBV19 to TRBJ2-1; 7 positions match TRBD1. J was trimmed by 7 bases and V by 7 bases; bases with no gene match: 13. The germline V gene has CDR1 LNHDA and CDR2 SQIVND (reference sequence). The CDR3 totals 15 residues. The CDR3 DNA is TGTGCCAGTAAACAGACAGGGTTCACAGGAAATGAGCAGTTCTTC. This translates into CASKQTGFTGNEQFF. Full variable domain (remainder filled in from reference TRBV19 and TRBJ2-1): DGGITQSPKYLFRKEGQNVTLSCEQNLNHDAMYWYRQDPGQGLRLIYYSQIVNDFQKGDIAEGYSVSREKKESFPLTVTSAQKNPTAFYLCASKQTGFTGNEQFFGPGTRLTVL.

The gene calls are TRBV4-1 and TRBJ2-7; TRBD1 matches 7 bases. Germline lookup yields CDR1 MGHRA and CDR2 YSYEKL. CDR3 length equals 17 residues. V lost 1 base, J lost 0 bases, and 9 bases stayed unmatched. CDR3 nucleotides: TGCGCCAGCAGCCAAGTTGCCGTGGCAGGGGGCTCCTACGAGCAGTACTTC. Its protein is CASSQVAVAGGSYEQYF.

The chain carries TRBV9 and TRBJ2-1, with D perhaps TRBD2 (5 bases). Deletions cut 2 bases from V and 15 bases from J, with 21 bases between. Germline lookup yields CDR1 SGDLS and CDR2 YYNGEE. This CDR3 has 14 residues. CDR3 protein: CASSVSPGEGWRFF. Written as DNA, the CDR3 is TGTGCCAGCAGCGTGAGTCCCGGAGAGGGCTGGCGGTTCTTC.

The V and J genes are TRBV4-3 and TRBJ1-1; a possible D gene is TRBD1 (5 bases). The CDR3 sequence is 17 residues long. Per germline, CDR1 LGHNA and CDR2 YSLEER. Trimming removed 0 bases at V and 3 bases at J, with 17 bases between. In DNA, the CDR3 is TGCGCCAGCAGCCAAGACGGGGGAGTGGCGGCGTACACTGAAGCTTTCTTT. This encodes CASSQDGGVAAYTEAFF.

The CDR3 nucleotides read TGTGCCAGCAGCACCGGCGGTGGCGGGAGCTTGGGGCAGTACTTC. This translates into CASSTGGGGSLGQYF. The chain employs TRBV11-2 and TRBJ2-7, with 7 bases lining up with TRBD2. CDR1 is SGHAT, CDR2 FQNNGV, per germline. This CDR3 is 15 amino acids long. With 5 bases clipped from V and 9 bases from J, the junction kept 16 bases outside the gene matches.

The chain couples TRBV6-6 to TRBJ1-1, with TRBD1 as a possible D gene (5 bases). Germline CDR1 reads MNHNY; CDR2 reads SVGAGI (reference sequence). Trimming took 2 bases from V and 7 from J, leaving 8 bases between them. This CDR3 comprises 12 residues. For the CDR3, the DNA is TGTGCCAGCAGTTACCCCGACAGTGAAGCTTTCTTT. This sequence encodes CASSYPDSEAFF.

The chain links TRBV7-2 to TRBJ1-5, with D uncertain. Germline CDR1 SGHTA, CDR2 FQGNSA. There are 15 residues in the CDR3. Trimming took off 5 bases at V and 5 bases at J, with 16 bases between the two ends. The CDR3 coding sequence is TGTGCCAGCAGCCCCAAATCGGGAGGCCATCAGCCCCAGCATTTT. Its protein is CASSPKSGGHQPQHF.

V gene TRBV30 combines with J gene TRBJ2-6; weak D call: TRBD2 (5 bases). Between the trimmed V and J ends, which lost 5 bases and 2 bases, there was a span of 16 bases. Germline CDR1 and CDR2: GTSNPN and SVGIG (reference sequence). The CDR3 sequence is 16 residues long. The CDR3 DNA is TGTGCCTGGGACGGGTCCGAGGGTGCTGGGGCCAACGTCCTGACTTTC. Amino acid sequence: CAWDGSEGAGANVLTF. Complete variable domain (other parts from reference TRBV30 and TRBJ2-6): SQTIHQWPATLVQPVGSPLSLECTVEGTSNPNLYWYRQAAGRGLQLLFYSVGIGQISSEVPQNLSASRPQDRQFILSSKKLLLSDSGFYLCAWDGSEGAGANVLTFGAGSRLTVL.

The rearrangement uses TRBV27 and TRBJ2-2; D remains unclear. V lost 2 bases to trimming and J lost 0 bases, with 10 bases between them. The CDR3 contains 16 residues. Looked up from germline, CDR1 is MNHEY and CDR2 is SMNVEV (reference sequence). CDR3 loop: CASSLLPGSNTGELFF. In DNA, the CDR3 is TGTGCCAGCAGTTTACTTCCAGGTTCGAACACCGGGGAGCTGTTTTTT.

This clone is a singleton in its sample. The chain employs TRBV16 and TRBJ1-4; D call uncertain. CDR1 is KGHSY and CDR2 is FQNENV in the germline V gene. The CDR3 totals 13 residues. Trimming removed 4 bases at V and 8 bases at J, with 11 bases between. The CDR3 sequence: CASSRRGGEKLFF. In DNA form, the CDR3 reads TGTGCCAGCAGCCGGAGAGGAGGGGAAAAACTGTTTTTT.

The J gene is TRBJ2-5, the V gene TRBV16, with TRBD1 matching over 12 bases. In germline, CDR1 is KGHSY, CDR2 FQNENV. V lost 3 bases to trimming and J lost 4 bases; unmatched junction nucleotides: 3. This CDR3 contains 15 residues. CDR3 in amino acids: CASSHRDRGRETQYF. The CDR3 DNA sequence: TGTGCCAGCAGCCACAGGGACAGGGGGCGAGAGACCCAGTACTTC.

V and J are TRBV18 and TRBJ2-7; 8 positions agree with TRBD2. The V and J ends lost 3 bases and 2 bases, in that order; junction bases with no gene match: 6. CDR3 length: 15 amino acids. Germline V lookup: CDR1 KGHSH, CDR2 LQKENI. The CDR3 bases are TGTGCCAGCTCACCCCGGGCGGGGGGAACCTACGAGCAGTACTTC. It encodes CASSPRAGGTYEQYF.

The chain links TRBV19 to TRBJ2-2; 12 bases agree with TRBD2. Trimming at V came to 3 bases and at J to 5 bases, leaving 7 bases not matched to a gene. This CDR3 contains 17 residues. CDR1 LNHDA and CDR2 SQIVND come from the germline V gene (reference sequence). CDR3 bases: TGTGCCAGTAGTATTCCCCTCACTAGCGGGAGGACCGGGGAGCTGTTTTTT. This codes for CASSIPLTSGRTGELFF.

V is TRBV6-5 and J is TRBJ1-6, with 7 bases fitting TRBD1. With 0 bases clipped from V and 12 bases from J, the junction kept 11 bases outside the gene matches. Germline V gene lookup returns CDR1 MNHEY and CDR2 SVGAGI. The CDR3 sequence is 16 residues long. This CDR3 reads CASSYSRDRDSKPLHF. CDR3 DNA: TGTGCCAGCAGTTACTCGAGGGACCGGGACAGTAAACCCCTCCACTTT.

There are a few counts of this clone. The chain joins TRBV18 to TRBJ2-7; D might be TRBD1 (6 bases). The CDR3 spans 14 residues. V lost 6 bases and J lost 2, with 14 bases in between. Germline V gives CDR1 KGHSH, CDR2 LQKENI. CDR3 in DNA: TGTGCCAGCTCCCGATGGGACATCCCCTACGAGCAGTACTTC. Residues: CASSRWDIPYEQYF. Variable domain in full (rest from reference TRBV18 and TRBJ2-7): NAGVMQNPRHLVRRRGQEARLRCSPMKGHSHVYWYRQLPEEGLKFMVYLQKENIIDESGMPKERFSAEFPKEGPSILRIQQVVRGDSAAYFCASSRWDIPYEQYFGPGTRLTVT.

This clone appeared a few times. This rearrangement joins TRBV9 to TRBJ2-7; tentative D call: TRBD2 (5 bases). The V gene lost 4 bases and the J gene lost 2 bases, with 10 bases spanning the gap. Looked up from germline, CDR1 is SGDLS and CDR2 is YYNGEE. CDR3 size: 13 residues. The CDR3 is CASSPTGAYEQYF. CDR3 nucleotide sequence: TGTGCCAGCAGCCCCACCGGGGCCTACGAGCAGTACTTC.

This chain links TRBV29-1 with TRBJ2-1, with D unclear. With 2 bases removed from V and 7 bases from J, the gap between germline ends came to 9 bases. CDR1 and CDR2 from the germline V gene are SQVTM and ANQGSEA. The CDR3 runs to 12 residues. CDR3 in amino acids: CSVERVENEQFF. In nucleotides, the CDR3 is TGCAGCGTTGAACGGGTGGAGAATGAGCAGTTCTTC.